Listed below are T cell receptor beta chains from one sample, sequenced in a study of identifying expanded T cells in peripheral blood. Produced via immunoSEQ multiplex PCR; TCRdb's table is partial and in-frame only. The sample shows 100,000 to 150,000 clones, approximately 88% of them seen only once. The specimen sequenced was blood. The origin of the receptors is a person aged 18 to 75 in good health. Each CDR3 is given with its conserved first and last residue. A D gene is named only where the DNA matches it firmly. Not every row has a clone size; where given, it reads once, few, many or a size class.

v_gene: TRBV19; abundance: -; d_gene: -; j_gene: TRBJ1-3; CDR3nt: TGTGCCAGTAGTAGTTTCCTGCTGACAGGCGCTGGAAACACCATATATTTT; CDR3aa: CASSSFLLTGAGNTIYF
v_gene: TRBV5-1; abundance: few; d_gene: -; j_gene: TRBJ1-2; CDR3nt: TGCGCCAGCAGCCTCGTAACCCCAGACTATGGCTACACCTTC; CDR3aa: CASSLVTPDYGYTF
v_gene: TRBV7-8; abundance: -; d_gene: TRBD1; j_gene: TRBJ1-3; CDR3nt: TGTGCCAGCAGCCCCCGGGACAGGGGGCTTGGAAACACCATATATTTT; CDR3aa: CASSPRDRGLGNTIYF
v_gene: TRBV7-9; abundance: -; d_gene: TRBD1; j_gene: TRBJ2-7; CDR3nt: TGTGCCAGCAGCCTCATGATCGGGACAGGGGTCCACGAGCAGTACTTC; CDR3aa: CASSLMIGTGVHEQYF
v_gene: TRBV19; abundance: -; d_gene: TRBD1; j_gene: TRBJ2-7; CDR3nt: TGTGCCAGTAGCACGGGACAGGGGTACGAGCAGTACTTC; CDR3aa: CASSTGQGYEQYF
v_gene: TRBV30; abundance: -; d_gene: TRBD2; j_gene: TRBJ2-4; CDR3nt: TGTGCCTGGAGTGGCCGGGGGGTGGAAATTCAGTACTTC; CDR3aa: CAWSGRGVEIQYF
v_gene: TRBV19; abundance: -; d_gene: -; j_gene: TRBJ1-1; CDR3nt: TGTGCCAGTAGTTTGAGGGGCCGGGACACTGAAGCTTTCTTT; CDR3aa: CASSLRGRDTEAFF
v_gene: TRBV30; abundance: -; d_gene: -; j_gene: TRBJ2-7; CDR3nt: TGTGCCTGGAGTGTTGTCTACGAGCAGTACTTC; CDR3aa: CAWSVVYEQYF
v_gene: TRBV7-8; abundance: -; d_gene: TRBD1; j_gene: TRBJ1-2; CDR3nt: TGTGCCAGCAGCTCCACACTAAGGGGGCTTGGCTATGGCTACACCTTC; CDR3aa: CASSSTLRGLGYGYTF
v_gene: TRBV2; abundance: -; d_gene: -; j_gene: TRBJ2-7; CDR3nt: TGTGCCAGCAGTGTTTTCCACGAGCAGTACTTC; CDR3aa: CASSVFHEQYF
v_gene: TRBV5-5; abundance: -; d_gene: TRBD2; j_gene: TRBJ2-3; CDR3nt: TGTGCCAGCAGCTTGAGACCTGGTAGCGGGGGGTTACCTAGCACAGATACGCAGTATTTT; CDR3aa: CASSLRPGSGGLPSTDTQYF
v_gene: TRBV6-6; abundance: -; d_gene: TRBD2; j_gene: TRBJ2-3; CDR3nt: TGTGCCAGCAGTTACGGAGCGGGGGGATACACAGATACGCAGTATTTT; CDR3aa: CASSYGAGGYTDTQYF
v_gene: TRBV4-1; abundance: -; d_gene: TRBD1; j_gene: TRBJ2-3; CDR3nt: TGCGCCAGCAGCCAAGGGAAAAAGGGGGCGTCAGACACAGATACGCAGTATTTT; CDR3aa: CASSQGKKGASDTDTQYF
v_gene: TRBV5-1; abundance: -; d_gene: -; j_gene: TRBJ1-1; CDR3nt: TGCGCCAGCAGCCCCGGAGGGTACACTGAAGCTTTCTTT; CDR3aa: CASSPGGYTEAFF
v_gene: TRBV30; abundance: -; d_gene: TRBD1; j_gene: TRBJ2-7; CDR3nt: TGTGCCTGGAGTTCTCCATCCGGGACAGGGCAAATTTACGAGCAGTACTTC; CDR3aa: CAWSSPSGTGQIYEQYF
v_gene: TRBV5-1; abundance: few; d_gene: TRBD1; j_gene: TRBJ1-2; CDR3nt: TGCGCCAGCAGCCTGACAGGGGCCTATGGCTACACCTTC; CDR3aa: CASSLTGAYGYTF
v_gene: TRBV21-1; abundance: -; d_gene: -; j_gene: TRBJ2-7; CDR3nt: TGTGCCAGCAGCGAGCAGGGGGCGCACGAGCAGTACTTC; CDR3aa: CASSEQGAHEQYF
v_gene: TRBV7-9; abundance: -; d_gene: -; j_gene: TRBJ1-1; CDR3nt: TGTGCCAGCAGCTCCCCTGGGGGAACTGAAGCTTTCTTT; CDR3aa: CASSSPGGTEAFF
v_gene: TRBV5-4; abundance: -; d_gene: TRBD1; j_gene: TRBJ2-1; CDR3nt: TGTGCCAGCAGCTTGAACAGGGGCCCTCCCATGGATGAGCAGTTCTTC; CDR3aa: CASSLNRGPPMDEQFF
v_gene: TRBV11-2; abundance: once; d_gene: -; j_gene: TRBJ1-1; CDR3nt: TGTGCCAGCAGCTCGATCAGGGGCCCCATGAACACTGAAGCTTTCTTT; CDR3aa: CASSSIRGPMNTEAFF
v_gene: TRBV5-6; abundance: once; d_gene: -; j_gene: TRBJ2-2; CDR3nt: TGTGCCAGCAGCTTAGTTTGGGGTCTTAACACCGGGGAGCTGTTTTTT; CDR3aa: CASSLVWGLNTGELFF
v_gene: TRBV7-9; abundance: -; d_gene: -; j_gene: TRBJ2-7; CDR3nt: TGTGCCAGCAGCTTATTGGGGGACGAGCAGTACTTC; CDR3aa: CASSLLGDEQYF
v_gene: TRBV30; abundance: many; d_gene: -; j_gene: TRBJ1-1; CDR3nt: TGTGCCTGCTCGGACGGCAACACTGAAGCTTTCTTT; CDR3aa: CACSDGNTEAFF
v_gene: TRBV5-6; abundance: -; d_gene: -; j_gene: TRBJ1-6; CDR3nt: TGTGCCAGCAGCTCGGAGACAGCCAATTCACCCCTCCACTTT; CDR3aa: CASSSETANSPLHF
v_gene: TRBV7-2; abundance: once; d_gene: -; j_gene: TRBJ1-5; CDR3nt: TGTGCCAGCAGCCCCCGAGGAGGTCAGCCCCAGCATTTT; CDR3aa: CASSPRGGQPQHF
v_gene: TRBV11-2; abundance: once; d_gene: -; j_gene: TRBJ2-5; CDR3nt: TGTGCCAGCAGCTCCCCTGCGGGACAGCAAGAGACCCAGTACTTC; CDR3aa: CASSSPAGQQETQYF
v_gene: TRBV5-4; abundance: -; d_gene: TRBD1; j_gene: TRBJ1-6; CDR3nt: TGTGCCAGCAGCCCCAAGACAGGGTCTAATTCACCCCTCCACTTT; CDR3aa: CASSPKTGSNSPLHF
v_gene: TRBV6-5; abundance: -; d_gene: -; j_gene: TRBJ1-5; CDR3nt: TGTGCCAGCAGTTACCTCAGCGGGAATCAGCCCCAGCATTTT; CDR3aa: CASSYLSGNQPQHF
v_gene: TRBV29-1; abundance: -; d_gene: -; j_gene: TRBJ1-1; CDR3nt: TGCAGCGTTGGGGTGGCAGCCCCTAGTGAAGCTTTCTTT; CDR3aa: CSVGVAAPSEAFF
v_gene: TRBV5-4; abundance: -; d_gene: -; j_gene: TRBJ2-5; CDR3nt: TGTGCCAGCAGCTTGGCGGGGACGAGGCAAGAGACCCAGTACTTC; CDR3aa: CASSLAGTRQETQYF
v_gene: TRBV30; abundance: many; d_gene: -; j_gene: TRBJ1-1; CDR3nt: TGTGCCTGGAATGACGGGAACACTGAAGCTTTCTTT; CDR3aa: CAWNDGNTEAFF
v_gene: TRBV6-5; abundance: -; d_gene: -; j_gene: TRBJ1-2; CDR3nt: TGTGCCAGCAGTTACTCTGAGGGCACCTACTATGGCTACACCTTC; CDR3aa: CASSYSEGTYYGYTF
v_gene: TRBV30; abundance: -; d_gene: -; j_gene: TRBJ1-3; CDR3nt: TGTGCCTGCAGGAGTACAGCTGGAAACACCATATATTTT; CDR3aa: CACRSTAGNTIYF
v_gene: TRBV21-1; abundance: -; d_gene: -; j_gene: TRBJ1-1; CDR3nt: TGTGCCAGCAGCAAACCAATCAGTCCCCAGGGGGTTGGGACTGAAGCTTTCTTT; CDR3aa: CASSKPISPQGVGTEAFF
v_gene: TRBV5-1; abundance: -; d_gene: -; j_gene: TRBJ1-1; CDR3nt: TGCGCCAGCAGCCGGGAAGGAATGAACACTGAAGCTTTCTTT; CDR3aa: CASSREGMNTEAFF
v_gene: TRBV5-5; abundance: -; d_gene: -; j_gene: TRBJ2-2; CDR3nt: TGTGCCAGCAGCTTAAGACGGACCATGAACACCGGGGAGCTGTTTTTT; CDR3aa: CASSLRRTMNTGELFF
v_gene: TRBV30; abundance: once; d_gene: -; j_gene: TRBJ1-2; CDR3nt: TGTGCCTGGACGCCCTCCGGACAAAGCCACACCTTC; CDR3aa: CAWTPSGQSHTF
v_gene: TRBV7-2; abundance: -; d_gene: -; j_gene: TRBJ2-7; CDR3nt: TGTGCCAGCAGCGGAACTGGTCTTGGTGAGCAGTACTTC; CDR3aa: CASSGTGLGEQYF
v_gene: TRBV29-1; abundance: -; d_gene: TRBD1; j_gene: TRBJ1-4; CDR3nt: TGCAGCGTTGATTCAGATGCAGGGGGAAAACTGTTTTTT; CDR3aa: CSVDSDAGGKLFF
v_gene: TRBV5-1; abundance: -; d_gene: -; j_gene: TRBJ1-1; CDR3nt: TGCGCCAGCAGCTTGGACAGAACTACCGCCCACACTGAAGCTTTCTTT; CDR3aa: CASSLDRTTAHTEAFF
v_gene: TRBV5-6; abundance: -; d_gene: -; j_gene: TRBJ1-1; CDR3nt: TGTGCCAGCAGCTTTTACCGGGCTACTGAAGCTTTCTTT; CDR3aa: CASSFYRATEAFF
v_gene: TRBV6-1; abundance: -; d_gene: -; j_gene: TRBJ1-5; CDR3nt: TGTGCCAGCAGTGAATATATAGGACTTCCCCAGCATTTT; CDR3aa: CASSEYIGLPQHF
v_gene: TRBV29-1; abundance: -; d_gene: -; j_gene: TRBJ2-3; CDR3nt: TGCAGCGTCCGGGTTGCGACAGATACGCAGTATTTT; CDR3aa: CSVRVATDTQYF
v_gene: TRBV11-3; abundance: -; d_gene: -; j_gene: TRBJ1-3; CDR3nt: TGTGCCAGCAGCTCCCGGGAGGGTGCTGGAAACACCATATATTTT; CDR3aa: CASSSREGAGNTIYF
v_gene: TRBV7-9; abundance: -; d_gene: TRBD1; j_gene: TRBJ1-2; CDR3nt: TGTGCCAGCAGACCAGGGGGCTTGGGTAACTATGGCTACACCTTC; CDR3aa: CASRPGGLGNYGYTF
v_gene: TRBV5-1; abundance: -; d_gene: -; j_gene: TRBJ1-1; CDR3nt: TGCGCCAGCAGCCCGGACATAGGCTCAAACACTGAAGCTTTCTTT; CDR3aa: CASSPDIGSNTEAFF
v_gene: TRBV29-1; abundance: -; d_gene: -; j_gene: TRBJ2-1; CDR3nt: TGCAGCGTTGAAGAATGGGGTAATGAGCAGTTCTTC; CDR3aa: CSVEEWGNEQFF
v_gene: TRBV7-9; abundance: once; d_gene: -; j_gene: TRBJ1-1; CDR3nt: TGTGCCAGCAGCGACCGGGACACTGGCACTGAAGCTTTCTTT; CDR3aa: CASSDRDTGTEAFF
v_gene: TRBV6-5; abundance: -; d_gene: TRBD2; j_gene: TRBJ2-7; CDR3nt: TGTGCCAGCAGCCTCGGGCGGGGGTACGAGCAGTACTTC; CDR3aa: CASSLGRGYEQYF
v_gene: TRBV2; abundance: few; d_gene: -; j_gene: TRBJ1-5; CDR3nt: TGTGCCAGCCAGGGAATTGGCAATCAGCCCCAGCATTTT; CDR3aa: CASQGIGNQPQHF
v_gene: TRBV10-3; abundance: -; d_gene: -; j_gene: TRBJ1-1; CDR3nt: TGTGCCATCAGTGAGTCCCTGGGGACATCGGCGCGTTACACTGAAGCTTTCTTT; CDR3aa: CAISESLGTSARYTEAFF
v_gene: TRBV5-4; abundance: -; d_gene: -; j_gene: TRBJ2-2; CDR3nt: TGTGCCAGCAGCTTCATAGGAGGTTCCGGGGAGCTGTTTTTT; CDR3aa: CASSFIGGSGELFF
v_gene: TRBV29-1; abundance: -; d_gene: TRBD2; j_gene: TRBJ2-5; CDR3nt: TGCAGCGTTGAAGGGACATACCCTAGCGGAGAGACCCAGTACTTC; CDR3aa: CSVEGTYPSGETQYF
v_gene: TRBV11-3; abundance: -; d_gene: -; j_gene: TRBJ1-2; CDR3nt: TGTGCCAGCAGCTTCAGGCCTGGCGATGGCTACACCTTC; CDR3aa: CASSFRPGDGYTF
v_gene: TRBV4-3; abundance: -; d_gene: -; j_gene: TRBJ2-7; CDR3nt: TGCGCCAGCAGCCCGTCCCCGAAGGGGGTCAGACCATACGAGCAGTACTTC; CDR3aa: CASSPSPKGVRPYEQYF
v_gene: TRBV4-1; abundance: -; d_gene: -; j_gene: TRBJ1-6; CDR3nt: TGCGCCAGCAGCCAGGGGAAAAAGCGCCCCCGACCCCTCCACTTT; CDR3aa: CASSQGKKRPRPLHF
v_gene: TRBV14; abundance: few; d_gene: TRBD1; j_gene: TRBJ1-6; CDR3nt: TGTGCCAGCAGCAAGGGGCAGGGGGCCCTTAATTCACCCCTCCACTTT; CDR3aa: CASSKGQGALNSPLHF
v_gene: TRBV11-1; abundance: -; d_gene: -; j_gene: TRBJ2-7; CDR3nt: TGTGCCAGCAGCCCAGGGGGGTCCTACGAGCAGTACTTC; CDR3aa: CASSPGGSYEQYF
v_gene: TRBV30; abundance: many; d_gene: -; j_gene: TRBJ2-1; CDR3nt: TGTGCCTGGAGTGGGGACTCCATGAATGAGCAGTTCTTC; CDR3aa: CAWSGDSMNEQFF